The 5 T cell receptor beta chains presented below share a single source sample, sequenced in a study of patients and donors after allogeneic stem cell transplantation. Each CDR3 protein is one row after TCRdb ran MiXCR on the RT-PCR reads. The table records around 150,000 distinct CDR3 sequences, around 28% of them present only once. The sequencing input was blood, either unsorted or a sorted T cell fraction (not recorded which). Source of these receptors: a human donor who was either an allogeneic HSCT recipient or a stem cell or donor lymphocyte infusion donor (not recorded which). It is not recorded whose cells these are; they may come from a transplant donor.

The V and J genes are TRBV12-3 or TRBV12-4 and TRBJ2-1; 12 bases agree with TRBD2. The CDR3 loop spans 15 amino acids. Trimming cost V 3 bases and J 8 bases; bases outside gene matches: 5. CDR3 in amino acids: CASSFPSGRGDEQFF. In DNA form, the CDR3 reads TGTGCCAGCAGTTTCCCTAGCGGGAGGGGAGATGAGCAGTTCTTC.

This clonotype was picked up a small number of times. The chain couples TRBV5-1 to TRBJ1-1; a weak D match, TRBD1 (6 bases). V lost 0 bases and J lost 0, with 9 bases in between. CDR3 length: 15 amino acids. Germline V lookup: CDR1 SGHRS, CDR2 YFSETQ. The CDR3 sequence: CASSLVGGLNTEAFF. The CDR3 region has the DNA TGCGCCAGCAGCTTGGTTGGGGGCCTGAACACTGAAGCTTTCTTT.

The chain combines TRBV29-1 with TRBJ2-1, with 9 bases that match TRBD2. V was pared by 4 bases and J by 4 bases, with 2 bases of the junction left unmatched. Germline assignment: CDR1 SQVTM and CDR2 ANQGSEA. The CDR3 is 13 amino acids. CDR3 nucleotide sequence: TGCAGCGTTGGACTAGCGGTATACAATGAGCAGTTCTTC. Translation gives CSVGLAVYNEQFF.

This chain joins TRBV20-1 and TRBJ2-7, with 8 bases that match TRBD1. Germline lookup yields CDR1 DFQATT and CDR2 SNEGSKA (reference sequence). The CDR3 is 13 amino acids. The V gene end was trimmed by 6 bases and the J gene end by 0 bases; junction bases not matched to a gene: 4. The CDR3 region has the DNA TGCAGTGCAAAACAGGGGGGCTCCTACGAGCAGTACTTC. Its protein product is CSAKQGGSYEQYF.

The table lists this clonotype with a few counts. The rearrangement uses TRBV7-9 and TRBJ1-1; 11 bases match TRBD1. CDR3 size: 16 residues. Germline assignment: CDR1 SEHNR and CDR2 FQNEAQ (reference sequence). V trimming: 5 bases; J trimming: 5 bases; junction bases outside the gene matches: 10. This CDR3 reads CASSAPGQGERTEAFF. CDR3 coding DNA: TGTGCCAGCAGCGCCCCGGGACAGGGGGAGAGGACTGAAGCTTTCTTT. Full variable domain (remainder filled in from reference TRBV7-9 and TRBJ1-1): DTGVSQNPRHKITKRGQNVTFRCDPISEHNRLYWYRQTLGQGPEFLTYFQNEAQLEKSRLLSDRFSAERPKGSFSTLEIQRTEQGDSAMYLCASSAPGQGERTEAFFGQGTRLTVV.